The rows below give T cell receptor beta chains drawn from one sample of a study of T cell responses to AZD1222 COVID-19 vaccine. Sequenced by immunoSEQ multiplex PCR; TCRdb stores in-frame clones only, minus some. The sample includes just under 95,000 clones, around nine tenths of them seen just once. This material consisted of peripheral blood, taken on day 0 of AZD1222 vaccination. The source of these receptors is an adult in good health. Each CDR3 is given with its conserved first and last residue. D genes are given only for firm matches. Clone size is not always given. Where it is, it says once, few, many or a class for expanded clones.

>NA|NA|TRBJ2-7|TRBV5-4
TGTGCCAGCAGCTTGAACATGGGGTCCTACGAGCAGTACTTC
CASSLNMGSYEQYF
>NA|NA|TRBJ1-1|TRBV7-2
TGTGCCACAGGGGTTAAAAACACTGAAGCTTTCTTT
CATGVKNTEAFF
>NA|NA|TRBJ1-2|TRBV5-4
TGTGCCAGCAGCTTTTCACAGGGCGACTATGGCTACACCTTC
CASSFSQGDYGYTF
>NA|NA|TRBJ2-7|TRBV27
TGTGCCAGCAGTTTCTCGGGACAAATGTACGAGCAGTACTTC
CASSFSGQMYEQYF
>NA|TRBD1|TRBJ2-3|TRBV19
TGTGCCAGTAGTCCGGACAGGGTGACAGATACGCAGTATTTT
CASSPDRVTDTQYF
>NA|TRBD1|TRBJ2-3|TRBV7-3
TGTGCCAGCAGCACTAGGGCCGGGACAGGGGGCACAGATACGCAGTATTTT
CASSTRAGTGGTDTQYF
>NA|NA|TRBJ1-5|TRBV6-1
TGTGCCAGCAGTGAAGCATTGACAGGCTTTAGCAATCAGCCCCAGCATTTT
CASSEALTGFSNQPQHF
>NA|NA|TRBJ1-4|TRBV12-3/TRBV12-4
TGTGCCAGCAGTTTTGCGGGTGAAAAACTGTTTTTT
CASSFAGEKLFF
>NA|NA|TRBJ2-5|TRBV21-1
TGTGCCAGCAGCAAAGTAGAAGAGACCCAGTACTTC
CASSKVEETQYF
>NA|TRBD1|TRBJ1-2|TRBV5-4
TGTGCCAGCAGCTGGACAGGGTCCAATGGCTACACCTTC
CASSWTGSNGYTF
>few|NA|TRBJ1-2|TRBV5-1
TGCGCCAGCGGATCAGGGTTAGCTAACTATGGCTACACCTTC
CASGSGLANYGYTF
>NA|NA|TRBJ1-1|TRBV15
TGTGCCACCAGCAGAGATTCAGGAGGGCGGATTGAAGCTTTCTTT
CATSRDSGGRIEAFF
>NA|NA|TRBJ1-2|TRBV3-1/TRBV3-2
TGTGCCAGCAGCCCTCCGGGTAGCGGGGGCTACACCTTC
CASSPPGSGGYTF
>NA|TRBD1|TRBJ1-1|TRBV29-1
TGCAGCGCAGGGGGGGTCGACACTGAAGCTTTCTTT
CSAGGVDTEAFF
>NA|NA|TRBJ1-4|TRBV19
TGTGCCAGTAGTATCCGCGGAGCAACTAATGAAAAACTGTTTTTT
CASSIRGATNEKLFF
>NA|TRBD2|TRBJ2-5|TRBV10-3
TGTGCCATCAGTGATCAGCGGGGAATCCAAGAGACCCAGTACTTC
CAISDQRGIQETQYF
>NA|TRBD1|TRBJ2-7|TRBV5-1
TGCGCCAGCAGCTCGAAAGGGGGCTCAAGCTCCTACGAGCAGTACTTC
CASSSKGGSSSYEQYF
>NA|NA|TRBJ1-5|TRBV4-1
TGCGCCAGCAGCCAAGCGATAGGGTGGCCCCAGCATTTT
CASSQAIGWPQHF
>NA|TRBD2|TRBJ2-7|TRBV9
TGTGCCAGCAGCGAGGGACTAGCGGGGGCGAACTCCTACGAGCAGTACTTC
CASSEGLAGANSYEQYF
>NA|TRBD1|TRBJ1-5|TRBV19
TGTGCCAGTTCCGGGACAGGGGACAATCAGCCCCAGCATTTT
CASSGTGDNQPQHF
>NA|NA|TRBJ1-4|TRBV7-2
TGTGCCAGCAGCCTCTCCAGGGAGGAAAAACTGTTTTTT
CASSLSREEKLFF
>NA|NA|TRBJ1-2|TRBV5-6
TGTGCCAGCAGCTTGGAAGAAGGTATCAACTATGGCTACACCTTC
CASSLEEGINYGYTF